Sequencing of this TCR beta chain was carried out in a study of OX40 agonist ivuxolimab in advanced cancers. Regarding the research as a whole: Ivuxolimab was a fully human IgG2 agonistic monoclonal antibody targeting the costimulatory receptor OX40 (CD134). Intravenous ivuxolimab was administered to patients every 2 weeks at six dose levels: 0.01, 0.1, 0.3, 1.5, 3 and 10 mg/kg. Among the roughly 52 dose-escalation patients, about 20 had hepatocellular carcinoma, roughly 15 melanoma, 9 renal cell carcinoma and 9 head and neck cancer. A male proportion of around 81% and a mean age of 60 years, ranging from about 23 to 90, were recorded for the dose-escalation cohort. Prior anti-PD-1, anti-PD-L1 or anti-CTLA-4 therapy was permitted, and 30% to 50% of dose-escalation patients had received checkpoint inhibitors. Three dose-escalation patients achieved partial responses, one with hepatocellular carcinoma and two with cutaneous melanoma. The purpose of peripheral TCRbeta sequencing was to test whether ivuxolimab changed TCR sequence diversity and led to clonal T-cell expansion. The paper describes the monotherapy dose-escalation part (N of about 52 patients) of the phase I trial of ivuxolimab.

V and J are truncated by 0 bases and 3 bases respectively, leaving an intervening sequence of 6 bases. CDR1 SGHNT and CDR2 YYREEE were looked up in the germline V gene (reference sequence). The CDR3 contains 13 residues, cysteine and phenylalanine counted. The read is trimmed to its CDR3 DNA, 39 bases read in frame from base 1. Regarding this clone: The clone's antigen remains unknown. Base qualities are missing; no much larger clone stands one base away.

Beyond this particular receptor, the publication reports: After ivuxolimab, more expanded clones were found on average in CD8+ T cells than in CD4+ T cells. Which antigens the clonally expanded peripheral T cells were specific for was not determined. Clonal expansion of both CD4+ and CD8+ blood T cells was observed from baseline to week 6 at doses 0.1 to 3.0 mg/kg. Low levels of normalized T-cell clonal expansion were also seen in some nonresponding patients. In partial responders in the 0.1-3.0 mg/kg groups, normalized peripheral clonal expansion was found to be among the lowest, especially among CD8+ T cells.

To sequence the TCRbeta CDR3 region, genomic DNA was isolated from the sorted cells. The immunoSEQ Assay was used for sequencing of TCRbeta CDR3 regions. In its TCRdb copy, this immuneACCESS table keeps in-frame sequences only and misses some clones. Where compared with another copy, unresolved V genes explain less than half of these, and the others have no known cause. In this sample the table shows 16,000 or so clones, 75% to 90% of which occur a single time. The top ten hold roughly 3.9% of the sample. The trial excluded patients who had a history of autoimmune disease or who were on systemic immunosuppression. Peripheral blood for TCR sequencing was drawn from every dose cohort at baseline, at cycle 4 day 1 and at cycle 7 day 1. Samples came from an open-label, multicenter, first-in-human phase I dose-escalation trial of ivuxolimab. Adults with locally advanced or metastatic head and neck squamous cell, hepatocellular, melanoma or renal cell carcinoma were enrolled in the trial. Before TCR sequencing, CD4+ T cells and CD8+ T cells from peripheral blood were sorted into separate populations.

This clonotype originated in an adult with an advanced solid tumor such as melanoma, head and neck, liver or kidney cancer. The V and J segments used are TRBV5-4 and TRBJ2-5; TRBD1 is a possible D gene, resting on 5 matching bases. This material consisted of CD4+ or CD8+ T cells sorted from blood, taken in a trial of the OX40 agonist ivuxolimab. The CDR3 region reads CASSLVGEETQYF. The base sequence is TGTGCCAGCAGCTTGGTAGGGGAAGAGACCCAGTACTTC.